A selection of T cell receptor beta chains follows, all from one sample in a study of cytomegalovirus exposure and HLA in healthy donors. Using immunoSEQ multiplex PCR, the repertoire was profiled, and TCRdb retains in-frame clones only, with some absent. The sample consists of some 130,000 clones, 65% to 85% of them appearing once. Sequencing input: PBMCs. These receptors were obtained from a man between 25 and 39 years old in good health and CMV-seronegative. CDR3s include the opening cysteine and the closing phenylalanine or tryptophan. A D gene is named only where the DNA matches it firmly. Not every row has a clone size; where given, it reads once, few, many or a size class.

CDR3 DNA: TGTGCCAGCAGTTTATTCAGGGGGCGGAGCAATCAGCCCCAGCATTTT
CDR3 protein: CASSLFRGRSNQPQHF
J gene: TRBJ1-5
clone size: -
V gene: TRBV28
D gene: TRBD1

CDR3 DNA: TGTGCCAGCAGTTTACCGGGCGGGGGAAGTTACAATGAGCAGTTCTTC
CDR3 protein: CASSLPGGGSYNEQFF
J gene: TRBJ2-1
clone size: -
V gene: TRBV27
D gene: TRBD2

CDR3 DNA: TGTGCCAGCAGCTTGGGCCGTCAGGGACAGGGTCGGGGCACTGAAGCTTTCTTT
CDR3 protein: CASSLGRQGQGRGTEAFF
J gene: TRBJ1-1
clone size: few
V gene: TRBV5-4
D gene: TRBD1

CDR3 DNA: TGTGCCAGCAGTTTGGATGGAGGCCAAGAGACCCAGTACTTC
CDR3 protein: CASSLDGGQETQYF
J gene: TRBJ2-5
clone size: -
V gene: TRBV28
D gene: -

CDR3 DNA: TGTGCCACCAGCATGTTGGGGGGTCAAGAGACCCAGTACTTC
CDR3 protein: CATSMLGGQETQYF
J gene: TRBJ2-5
clone size: -
V gene: TRBV15
D gene: -

CDR3 DNA: TGCGCCAGCAGCCTGACGGCGGGGGAGCCCGAGCAGTACTTC
CDR3 protein: CASSLTAGEPEQYF
J gene: TRBJ2-7
clone size: few
V gene: TRBV5-1
D gene: TRBD2

CDR3 DNA: TGCAGCGTTGAAGCTCTGGAGGAGACCCAGTACTTC
CDR3 protein: CSVEALEETQYF
J gene: TRBJ2-5
clone size: -
V gene: TRBV29-1
D gene: -

CDR3 DNA: TGTGCCAGTAGCGAAACATGGGGACAGTGGGACACTGAAGCTTTCTTT
CDR3 protein: CASSETWGQWDTEAFF
J gene: TRBJ1-1
clone size: -
V gene: TRBV19
D gene: TRBD1

CDR3 DNA: TGTGCCAGCAGTCTCCGGGATTACGAGCAGTACTTC
CDR3 protein: CASSLRDYEQYF
J gene: TRBJ2-7
clone size: -
V gene: TRBV7-8
D gene: -

CDR3 DNA: TGCGCCAGCGGTGTGGGACTAGCGGTCTACAATGAGCAGTTCTTC
CDR3 protein: CASGVGLAVYNEQFF
J gene: TRBJ2-1
clone size: once
V gene: TRBV5-1
D gene: TRBD2

CDR3 DNA: TGCAGCGTTGAAGGGGCAGGGGGCGCGCGGACTGAAGCTTTCTTT
CDR3 protein: CSVEGAGGARTEAFF
J gene: TRBJ1-1
clone size: -
V gene: TRBV29-1
D gene: TRBD1

CDR3 DNA: TGTGCCAGCACCCTCACCGACAGGGCCAAACTGTTTTTT
CDR3 protein: CASTLTDRAKLFF
J gene: TRBJ1-4
clone size: -
V gene: TRBV6-6
D gene: TRBD1

CDR3 DNA: TGTGCCAGCAGCACCTATACAGATACGCAGTATTTT
CDR3 protein: CASSTYTDTQYF
J gene: TRBJ2-3
clone size: -
V gene: TRBV14
D gene: -

CDR3 DNA: TGTGCCTGGAGTCCAACCCGCGCCTGGACAGGGCATAGCTCCTATAATTCACCCCTCCACTTT
CDR3 protein: CAWSPTRAWTGHSSYNSPLHF
J gene: TRBJ1-6
clone size: -
V gene: TRBV30
D gene: TRBD1

CDR3 DNA: TGTGCCAGCAGCCCCCACCGGGGCCAAGAGACCCAGTACTTC
CDR3 protein: CASSPHRGQETQYF
J gene: TRBJ2-5
clone size: -
V gene: TRBV7-8
D gene: -

CDR3 DNA: TGTGCCTGGAGTTACAGGGGACTAGACGAGCAGTACTTC
CDR3 protein: CAWSYRGLDEQYF
J gene: TRBJ2-7
clone size: -
V gene: TRBV30
D gene: -

CDR3 DNA: TGCAGCGTCCAAACCCAAGGGCAGAGGAGGGGGCAGACCCAGTACTTC
CDR3 protein: CSVQTQGQRRGQTQYF
J gene: TRBJ2-5
clone size: -
V gene: TRBV29-1
D gene: -

CDR3 DNA: TGTGCCAGCAGCTTGAGACAGGTAATCGGGGCCAACGTCCTGACTTTC
CDR3 protein: CASSLRQVIGANVLTF
J gene: TRBJ2-6
clone size: -
V gene: TRBV5-6
D gene: -

CDR3 DNA: TGTGCCAGTAGTATCAAAGGGACTAGCGGGACTAGCACAGATACGCAGTATTTT
CDR3 protein: CASSIKGTSGTSTDTQYF
J gene: TRBJ2-3
clone size: few
V gene: TRBV19
D gene: TRBD2

CDR3 DNA: TGTGCCAGCAGCCCGACTAGCGAGACCTACGAGCAGTACTTC
CDR3 protein: CASSPTSETYEQYF
J gene: TRBJ2-7
clone size: -
V gene: TRBV6-1
D gene: TRBD2

CDR3 DNA: TGTGCCAGCAGCGGAGAGGGGGCGGCCTATAATTCACCCCTCCACTTT
CDR3 protein: CASSGEGAAYNSPLHF
J gene: TRBJ1-6
clone size: -
V gene: TRBV9
D gene: TRBD1

CDR3 DNA: TGCGCCAGCTCTGAGGGGGGGCTGTACAATCAGCCCCAGCATTTT
CDR3 protein: CASSEGGLYNQPQHF
J gene: TRBJ1-5
clone size: -
V gene: TRBV5-1
D gene: -

CDR3 DNA: TGTGCCAGCAGGCGGACACTGAACACTGAAGCTTTCTTT
CDR3 protein: CASRRTLNTEAFF
J gene: TRBJ1-1
clone size: -
V gene: TRBV6-5
D gene: -

CDR3 DNA: TGTGCCTGGAGTGGAGCGGGGGACAGCGTCCATGGCTACACCTTC
CDR3 protein: CAWSGAGDSVHGYTF
J gene: TRBJ1-2
clone size: few
V gene: TRBV30
D gene: TRBD1